This is a list of T cell receptor beta chains from one sample in a study of blood T cell repertoires in COVID-19. Repertoires were generated with immunoSEQ multiplex PCR, while TCRdb's copy carries only in-frame clones and drops some. The table shows over 250,000 clones, with around 89% occurring only once. Specimen: peripheral blood. The receptor set was obtained from a woman between 40 and 55 years old who had recovered from COVID-19. Each CDR3 is given with its conserved first and last residue. The order of the fields is clone size, D gene, J gene, V gene, CDR3 protein, CDR3 DNA. D genes are given only for firm matches. Rows may omit the clone size; those that give it use once, few, many or a size class.

clone_size: .
d_call: TRBD2
j_call: TRBJ2-1
v_call: TRBV7-6
cdr3_aa: CASSLAVAGAYNEQFF
cdr3_nt: TGTGCCAGCAGCTTAGCGGTAGCGGGAGCCTACAATGAGCAGTTCTTC

clone_size: .
d_call: TRBD2
j_call: TRBJ2-7
v_call: TRBV7-9
cdr3_aa: CASSPQRELHEQYF
cdr3_nt: TGTGCCAGCAGCCCGCAGCGGGAGCTCCACGAGCAGTACTTC

clone_size: .
d_call: TRBD1
j_call: TRBJ2-5
v_call: TRBV7-2
cdr3_aa: CASSPTGTGGWETQYF
cdr3_nt: TGTGCCAGCAGCCCAACCGGGACAGGGGGCTGGGAGACCCAGTACTTC

clone_size: .
d_call: TRBD2
j_call: TRBJ2-5
v_call: TRBV30
cdr3_aa: CAWGGPNPGGAQYF
cdr3_nt: TGTGCCTGGGGGGGGCCCAACCCCGGGGGGGCCCAGTACTTC

clone_size: .
d_call: .
j_call: TRBJ2-2
v_call: TRBV7-9
cdr3_aa: CASSLQYTGELFF
cdr3_nt: TGTGCCAGCAGCTTACAATACACCGGGGAGCTGTTTTTT

clone_size: .
d_call: TRBD2
j_call: TRBJ2-1
v_call: TRBV19
cdr3_aa: CASSPQAGGYNEQFF
cdr3_nt: TGTGCCAGTAGTCCCCAAGCGGGAGGGTACAATGAGCAGTTCTTC

clone_size: once
d_call: TRBD1
j_call: TRBJ1-5
v_call: TRBV19
cdr3_aa: CASTRGRSAGAPRGNQPQHF
cdr3_nt: TGTGCCAGTACCAGGGGGAGGTCGGCAGGGGCCCCCAGAGGCAATCAGCCCCAGCATTTT

clone_size: .
d_call: .
j_call: TRBJ2-3
v_call: TRBV12-3/TRBV12-4
cdr3_aa: CAVAGPSTDTQYF
cdr3_nt: TGTGCCGTGGCGGGACCTAGCACAGATACGCAGTATTTT

clone_size: .
d_call: .
j_call: TRBJ2-3
v_call: TRBV5-6
cdr3_aa: CASSPRGDTQYF
cdr3_nt: TGTGCCAGCAGCCCACGGGGGGATACGCAGTATTTT

clone_size: .
d_call: TRBD2
j_call: TRBJ2-1
v_call: TRBV7-2
cdr3_aa: CASSTSGEQFF
cdr3_nt: TGTGCCAGCAGCACTAGCGGTGAGCAGTTCTTC

clone_size: .
d_call: TRBD1
j_call: TRBJ1-5
v_call: TRBV6-2/TRBV6-3
cdr3_aa: CASSYSGTGSNQPQHF
cdr3_nt: TGTGCCAGCAGTTACTCGGGGACAGGGAGCAATCAGCCCCAGCATTTT

clone_size: .
d_call: .
j_call: TRBJ1-6
v_call: TRBV5-4
cdr3_aa: CASSLGRGPLHF
cdr3_nt: TGTGCCAGCAGCTTGGGGCGGGGACCCCTCCACTTT

clone_size: .
d_call: TRBD1
j_call: TRBJ2-1
v_call: TRBV7-2
cdr3_aa: CASSQDRREGRRWFF
cdr3_nt: TGTGCCAGCAGCCAGGACAGGCGAGAAGGCCGCCGGTGGTTCTTC

clone_size: .
d_call: TRBD1
j_call: TRBJ1-2
v_call: TRBV6-5
cdr3_aa: CATGQAAYGYTF
cdr3_nt: TGTGCCACAGGACAGGCCGCCTATGGCTACACCTTC

clone_size: .
d_call: .
j_call: TRBJ1-1
v_call: TRBV30
cdr3_aa: CAWSVRGTEAFF
cdr3_nt: TGTGCCTGGAGTGTTCGAGGTACTGAAGCTTTCTTT

clone_size: .
d_call: TRBD2
j_call: TRBJ2-5
v_call: TRBV7-3
cdr3_aa: CAQTSGSGETQYF
cdr3_nt: TGTGCCCAGACTAGCGGGAGCGGAGAGACCCAGTACTTC

clone_size: .
d_call: .
j_call: TRBJ1-1
v_call: TRBV7-8
cdr3_aa: CASSLWGPAGVNTEAFF
cdr3_nt: TGTGCCAGCAGCTTATGGGGACCCGCGGGGGTGAACACTGAAGCTTTCTTT

clone_size: .
d_call: .
j_call: TRBJ1-2
v_call: TRBV27
cdr3_aa: CASSLTGMGDPGYTF
cdr3_nt: TGTGCCAGCAGTCTGACAGGCATGGGTGATCCGGGCTACACCTTC

clone_size: .
d_call: TRBD1
j_call: TRBJ1-2
v_call: TRBV27
cdr3_aa: CASNPTGGNYGYTF
cdr3_nt: TGTGCCAGCAATCCTACAGGGGGGAACTATGGCTACACCTTC

clone_size: .
d_call: TRBD2
j_call: TRBJ2-7
v_call: TRBV4-3
cdr3_aa: CASSPGTSGVYEQYF
cdr3_nt: TGCGCCAGCAGCCCCGGGACTAGTGGTGTCTACGAGCAGTACTTC

clone_size: .
d_call: .
j_call: TRBJ1-3
v_call: TRBV7-9
cdr3_aa: CASSQGPGYGNTIYF
cdr3_nt: TGTGCCAGCAGCCAGGGTCCCGGGTATGGAAACACCATATATTTT

clone_size: .
d_call: .
j_call: TRBJ2-5
v_call: TRBV4-3
cdr3_aa: CASSQGGLGETQYF
cdr3_nt: TGCGCCAGCAGCCAAGGGGGCCTAGGCGAGACCCAGTACTTC

clone_size: .
d_call: .
j_call: TRBJ1-3
v_call: TRBV19
cdr3_aa: CASSHRGSSGNTIYF
cdr3_nt: TGTGCCAGTAGTCACCGGGGGAGCTCTGGAAACACCATATATTTT

clone_size: once
d_call: .
j_call: TRBJ1-5
v_call: TRBV21-1
cdr3_aa: CASSKERGRGPQHF
cdr3_nt: TGTGCCAGCAGCAAAGAACGCGGGCGGGGGCCCCAGCATTTT

clone_size: .
d_call: TRBD1
j_call: TRBJ1-1
v_call: TRBV7-2
cdr3_aa: CASSPGGMNTEAFF
cdr3_nt: TGTGCCAGCAGCCCAGGGGGGATGAACACTGAAGCTTTCTTT

clone_size: few
d_call: .
j_call: TRBJ1-2
v_call: TRBV5-1
cdr3_aa: CASSLAGEYGYTF
cdr3_nt: TGCGCCAGCAGCTTGGCCGGGGAGTATGGCTACACCTTC

clone_size: .
d_call: .
j_call: TRBJ1-6
v_call: TRBV27
cdr3_aa: CASGGGSSYNSPLHF
cdr3_nt: TGTGCCAGCGGCGGGGGGAGCTCCTATAATTCACCCCTCCACTTT

clone_size: .
d_call: .
j_call: TRBJ2-4
v_call: TRBV5-4
cdr3_aa: CASTADPGDIQYF
cdr3_nt: TGTGCCAGCACCGCGGACCCCGGGGACATTCAGTACTTC

clone_size: .
d_call: .
j_call: TRBJ2-5
v_call: TRBV5-4
cdr3_aa: CASSLGAESGKETQYF
cdr3_nt: TGTGCCAGCAGCTTGGGGGCAGAAAGTGGCAAAGAGACCCAGTACTTC

clone_size: .
d_call: .
j_call: TRBJ1-5
v_call: TRBV10-1
cdr3_aa: CASSLHQALSNQPQHF
cdr3_nt: TGCGCCAGCAGTCTTCACCAGGCCCTTAGCAATCAGCCCCAGCATTTT

clone_size: .
d_call: .
j_call: TRBJ2-7
v_call: TRBV6-5
cdr3_aa: CASSRRDLAGYEQYF
cdr3_nt: TGTGCCAGCAGTCGCCGGGACTTAGCAGGCTACGAGCAGTACTTC

clone_size: .
d_call: .
j_call: TRBJ2-2
v_call: TRBV12-2
cdr3_aa: CASRPPPGRERDGELFF
cdr3_nt: TGTGCAAGTCGCCCCCCCCCTGGGCGGGAGAGGGACGGGGAGCTGTTTTTT

clone_size: .
d_call: .
j_call: TRBJ1-5
v_call: TRBV4-2
cdr3_aa: CASSQVAGPNQPQHF
cdr3_nt: TGTGCCAGCAGCCAAGTAGCGGGTCCCAATCAGCCCCAGCATTTT

clone_size: .
d_call: TRBD1
j_call: TRBJ1-2
v_call: TRBV18
cdr3_aa: CASSPGGRGTSNYGYTF
cdr3_nt: TGTGCCAGCTCCCCAGGGGGCAGGGGAACATCCAACTATGGCTACACCTTC

clone_size: few
d_call: TRBD1
j_call: TRBJ1-2
v_call: TRBV6-2/TRBV6-3
cdr3_aa: CASSGPGQGSYGYTF
cdr3_nt: TGTGCCAGCAGTGGACCGGGACAGGGAAGCTATGGCTACACCTTC

clone_size: .
d_call: .
j_call: TRBJ1-4
v_call: TRBV11-2
cdr3_aa: CASSLAGRGRGNEKLFF
cdr3_nt: TGTGCCAGCAGCTTAGCCGGCAGGGGTAGGGGCAATGAAAAACTGTTTTTT

clone_size: .
d_call: TRBD2
j_call: TRBJ2-2
v_call: TRBV19
cdr3_aa: CASSQGTSGTGELFF
cdr3_nt: TGTGCCAGTAGCCAAGGGACTAGCGGGACCGGGGAGCTGTTTTTT

clone_size: .
d_call: .
j_call: TRBJ1-5
v_call: TRBV7-9
cdr3_aa: CASSPFSNQPQHF
cdr3_nt: TGTGCCAGCAGCCCATTCAGCAATCAGCCCCAGCATTTT

clone_size: few
d_call: .
j_call: TRBJ2-7
v_call: TRBV3-1/TRBV3-2
cdr3_aa: CASSQGAGYSYEQYF
cdr3_nt: TGTGCCAGCAGCCAAGGGGCAGGGTACTCCTACGAGCAGTACTTC

clone_size: .
d_call: TRBD1
j_call: TRBJ1-2
v_call: TRBV30
cdr3_aa: CAWSEGTGAGGYYGYTF
cdr3_nt: TGTGCCTGGAGTGAGGGGACAGGCGCTGGGGGCTACTATGGCTACACCTTC